One and the same sample provided the 17 T cell receptor beta chains below, sequenced in a study of radiotherapy plus CTLA-4 blockade in lung cancer. Sequenced by immunoSEQ multiplex PCR; TCRdb stores in-frame clones only, minus some. This table has tens of thousands of clones, roughly four fifths appearing once. The sequencing used peripheral blood, collected from a patient treated with radiotherapy plus ipilimumab. These receptors were collected from a human donor with non-small cell lung cancer who had stable disease on radiotherapy plus ipilimumab.

This chain uses TRBV10-1 with TRBJ1-3, with a tentative D call TRBD1 (5 bases). V lost 3 bases and J lost 0, with 9 bases in between. Looked up from germline, CDR1 is WNHNN and CDR2 is SYGVQD (reference sequence). This CDR3 has 15 residues. CDR3 residues: CASSDRAVSGNTIYF. The CDR3 region has the DNA TGCGCCAGCAGTGACAGGGCAGTCTCTGGAAACACCATATATTTT.

This chain links TRBV7-8 with TRBJ1-1; 8 nucleotides align to TRBD1. Germline V lookup: CDR1 SGHVS, CDR2 FQNEAQ. The CDR3 totals 16 residues. V was pared by 5 bases and J by 0 bases, with 8 bases of the junction left unmatched. The CDR3 sequence: CASSTGGGDVNTEAFF. CDR3 bases: TGTGCCAGCAGCACAGGGGGGGGAGATGTGAACACTGAAGCTTTCTTT.

This sequence joins TRBV6-5 and TRBJ1-2; perhaps TRBD1 as D (5 bases). The CDR3 covers 15 residues. Germline V gives CDR1 MNHEY, CDR2 SVGAGI. Trimming pared 5 bases from V and 4 bases from J, leaving 17 bases between. The CDR3 DNA reads as TGTGCCAGCAGTGCAAGCAGGGTAGGGGTCTATGGCTACACCTTC. Its protein is CASSASRVGVYGYTF.

The chain has TRBV7-9 and TRBJ1-5, with D tentatively TRBD1 (5 bases). CDR3 length: 13 residues. V was shortened by 4 bases and J by 7 bases, with 11 bases between the two germline ends. Germline assignment: CDR1 SEHNR and CDR2 FQNEAQ (reference sequence). This CDR3 is CASSSDSNQPQHF. The CDR3 DNA reads TGTGCCAGCAGCTCCGACAGTAACCAGCCCCAGCATTTT.

CDR3 region: CAWTAMGPGNTIYF. DNA for the CDR3: TGTGCCTGGACCGCAATGGGGCCCGGAAACACCATATATTTT. V usage is TRBV30 and J usage is TRBJ1-3, with a weak D call TRBD1 (5 bases). CDR3 size: 14 residues. The germline V gene encodes CDR1 GTSNPN and CDR2 SVGIG (reference sequence). Trimming cost V 4 bases and J 4 bases, with 14 bases left between them.

The CDR3 DNA reads as TGTGCCAGTAGTGTTTATGTGGCCTACGAGCAGTACTTC. Translating it yields CASSVYVAYEQYF. The V and J genes are TRBV19 and TRBJ2-7; no definite D call. Germline lookup yields CDR1 LNHDA and CDR2 SQIVND (reference sequence). V lost 5 bases and J 2 bases, leaving 10 bases between the germline ends. The CDR3 is 13 residues long. Full variable domain (missing parts from reference TRBV19 and TRBJ2-7): DGGITQSPKYLFRKEGQNVTLSCEQNLNHDAMYWYRQDPGQGLRLIYYSQIVNDFQKGDIAEGYSVSREKKESFPLTVTSAQKNPTAFYLCASSVYVAYEQYFGPGTRLTVT.

This rearrangement joins TRBV28 to TRBJ1-4, with a weak D call TRBD1 (6 bases). The CDR3 spans 14 residues. Germline V gene sequence: CDR1 MDHEN, CDR2 SYDVKM. Trimming shortened V by 5 bases and J by 5 bases, and 12 bases separated the two germline ends. This chain's CDR3 is CASSRQDWNEKLFF. DNA of the CDR3: TGTGCCAGCAGTCGACAGGATTGGAATGAAAAACTGTTTTTT.

The chain uses TRBV7-2 and TRBJ2-5; unclear D gene. CDR1 is SGHTA and CDR2 is FQGNSA in the germline V gene. CDR3 length: 15 residues. The germline V and J ends were trimmed by 5 bases and 1 base, with 14 bases remaining between them. The CDR3 DNA is TGTGCCAGCAGCCTAATTTGGATGATCCAAGAGACCCAGTACTTC. Its protein product is CASSLIWMIQETQYF.

The chain links TRBV5-4 to TRBJ2-3, with TRBD2 identical over 14 bases. The length of the CDR3 is 19 residues. Looked up from germline, CDR1 is SGHNT and CDR2 is YYREEE (reference sequence). With V trimmed by 0 bases and J by 2 bases, 8 bases remained unmatched. The CDR3 sequence: CASSLGTSGGSSPTDTQYF. The CDR3 DNA sequence: TGTGCCAGCAGCTTGGGGACTAGCGGGGGGTCCTCTCCCACAGATACGCAGTATTTT.

The chain is built from TRBV4-1 and TRBJ2-7; D might be TRBD1 (6 bases). V lost 3 bases and J 3 bases, leaving 21 bases between the germline ends. The CDR3 loop spans 17 amino acids. Germline V gene sequence: CDR1 MGHRA, CDR2 YSYEKL. CDR3 nucleotides: TGCGCCAGCAGCCAGACTGGAGAACAGGGCCTCTTCTACGAGCAGTACGTC. It is translated as CASSQTGEQGLFYEQYV.

The chain has TRBV9 and TRBJ1-5; no clear D gene. The CDR3 covers 15 residues. Germline CDR1 SGDLS, CDR2 YYNGEE. Trimming cost V 0 bases and J 1 base, with 8 bases left between them. CDR3 amino acids: CASSVGGLSNQPQHF. The CDR3 region has the DNA TGTGCCAGCAGCGTAGGAGGCCTAAGCAATCAGCCCCAGCATTTT.

J is TRBJ1-2 and V is TRBV9; TRBD1 might be the D (6 bases). CDR1 and CDR2 (germline): SGDLS, YYNGEE. Trimming pared 4 bases from V and 4 bases from J, leaving 11 bases between. The CDR3 totals 13 residues. The CDR3 reads CASSIGQSYGYTF. In nucleotides, the CDR3 is TGTGCCAGCAGCATCGGACAGTCCTATGGCTACACCTTC.

This sequence joins TRBV7-8 and TRBJ2-2; possible D gene TRBD1, 6 bases. The CDR3 is made up of 14 amino acids. CDR1 SGHVS and CDR2 FQNEAQ come from the germline V gene. V was clipped by 7 bases and J by 6 bases, with 15 bases between them. The CDR3 reads CASIQNRAPGELFF. The CDR3 DNA follows: TGTGCCAGCATCCAAAACAGGGCGCCCGGGGAGCTGTTTTTT. Using reference TRBV7-8 and TRBJ2-2 for the parts outside the CDR3, the full variable domain is GAGVSQSPRYKVAKRGQDVALRCDPISGHVSLFWYQQALGQGPEFLTYFQNEAQLDKSGLPSDRFFAERPEGSVSTLKIQRTQQEDSAVYLCASIQNRAPGELFFGEGSRLTVL.

This clone was observed a handful of times. The rearrangement uses TRBV19 and TRBJ2-7, with D tentatively TRBD1 (5 bases). Germline CDR1 LNHDA, CDR2 SQIVND (reference sequence). V gave up 8 bases and J gave up 0 bases, with 11 bases separating them. CDR3 size: 13 residues. The CDR3 sequence is CASSRGVSYEQYV. CDR3 nucleotide sequence: TGTGCCAGTTCAAGGGGCGTCTCCTACGAGCAGTACGTC.

This chain joins TRBV10-3 and TRBJ2-5; D is unresolved. V lost 8 bases and J 5 bases, leaving 9 bases between the germline ends. CDR1 is ENHRY, CDR2 SYGVKD, per germline. There are 11 residues in the CDR3. This chain's CDR3 is CAIGELETQYF. The CDR3 DNA sequence: TGTGCCATCGGGGAATTGGAGACCCAGTACTTC.

This clone was seen a few times. The gene calls are TRBV10-3 and TRBJ2-7, with 9 bases that match TRBD1. Germline trimming cut 4 bases from V and 7 bases from J; bases unmatched to any gene: 5. This CDR3 has 13 residues. Per the germline V gene, CDR1 is ENHRY and CDR2 is SYGVKD. This CDR3 reads CAISGGTGKEQYV. CDR3 nucleotides: TGTGCCATCAGTGGAGGGACAGGGAAGGAGCAGTACGTC.

The chain recombines TRBV19 with TRBJ1-3; D remains ambiguous. V was cut by 5 bases and J by 2 bases, with 13 bases left in between. The CDR3 is 15 amino acids. Germline-derived CDR1 and CDR2 are LNHDA and SQIVND (reference sequence). This CDR3 reads CASSPPDIAGNTIYF. CDR3 DNA: TGTGCCAGTAGTCCCCCAGACATCGCTGGAAACACCATATATTTT.